A single TCR beta chain is shown here with its context. The antigen this receptor binds is unknown. No clone much larger than this one lies a single base away; base qualities are absent. CDR3 length: 15 amino acids, cysteine to phenylalanine. The kept DNA is CDR3 alone, 45 bases in frame from the first base. V lost 1 base and J lost 3 bases; the stretch between them is 13 bases long. Reading the germline V gene (reference sequence) gives CDR1 LNHDA and CDR2 SQIVND. The entry originates in a study of blood T cell repertoires in COVID-19 (dated by TCRdb to the early 2020s). Background on the whole study: Samples covering the acute and convalescent phases of COVID-19 were provided by collaborators in the United States, Italy and Spain. The material from the prospective study consisted of cDNA or gDNA derived from T cells, B-cell-depleted T cells, or PBMCs. The repertoires were released in a freely available public database intended as a resource for research on the immune response to SARS-CoV-2. Where available, HLA class I and class II types were taken from metadata supplied by the sample provider and were not determined by assay-based typing. The samples were drawn from two sources: the first 160 participants of the ongoing ImmuneRACE study, and 1,000 to 1,500 subjects contributed by 6 global collaborators. Subjects who had been exposed to COVID-19, were actively infected with it, or had recovered from it provided the deeply sampled blood TCRbeta repertoires that made up the dataset. Sample metadata almost always included a de-identified subject ID, COVID-19 status, age in years and sex. The full study reports these points: The amount of clinical and demographic metadata varied by source and participant and was provided uncurated.

Collaborating institutions collected whole blood in K2EDTA tubes following their own protocols. Collaborator samples were shipped for TCRbeta analysis as frozen whole blood, isolated PBMCs, or DNA extracted from either sample type. TCRbeta CDR3 regions were amplified from genomic DNA by means of the immunoSEQ Assay, a bias-controlled multiplex PCR. The published analysis was carried out like this. The number of nucleated cells in each sample was estimated by amplification of reference gene primers within the assay. Sequence reads were collapsed and filtered to measure the absolute abundance of every unique TCRbeta CDR3 rearrangement. For each sample, productive Simpson clonality was calculated as the square root of Simpson's diversity index over productive rearrangements. The source is immuneACCESS, and TCRdb retained only in-frame sequences with V and J called. Part of the clones is not carried over; for the studies checked, unresolved V genes explain less than half of this, and the remainder is unexplained. D and trimming were read from the DNA, whereas the V and J calls and clone size are those reported in that table. Across this sample there are 110,000 to 150,000 clones, with roughly 87% seen only once. The top ten hold 1.8% of the sample.

This TCR was sampled from a man between 65 and 85 years old with acute or convalescent COVID-19. The sample comprised peripheral blood. The sequence links TRBV19 to TRBJ2-7; the D gene cannot be named for sure. This receptor has the CDR3 CASSIAQTILYEQYF. The DNA sequence reads TGTGCCAGTAGTATAGCCCAGACAATTCTCTACGAGCAGTACTTC.